What follows are 17 T cell receptor beta chains derived from one specimen sequenced in a study of T-cell memory formation after mild COVID-19. Using its own MiXCR run on the 5' RACE reads, TCRdb lists one record per CDR3 protein. The sample has 150,000 or so distinct CDR3 sequences; around 27% are singletons. Material: PBMCs or a T cell subset sorted from them (not recorded which). The receptors stem from an adult woman who had mild COVID-19 (a few samples of this study predate the infection). Cell type and time point are not known.

The CDR3 DNA sequence: TGTGCCAGCAGCTTGGCCCGGTCGGCGCAGCCCCAGCATTTT. As protein: CASSLARSAQPQHF. The V gene is TRBV5-6, the J gene TRBJ1-5; no clear D gene. This CDR3 contains 14 residues. Trimming shortened V by 0 bases and J by 7 bases, and 11 bases separated the two germline ends. CDR1 is SGHDT, CDR2 YYEEEE, per germline. The full variable domain, completed using reference TRBV5-6 and TRBJ1-5, is DAGVTQSPTHLIKTRGQQVTLRCSPKSGHDTVSWYQQALGQGPQFIFQYYEEEERQRGNFPDRFSGHQFPNYSSELNVNALLLGDSALYLCASSLARSAQPQHFGDGTRLSIL.

This rearrangement joins TRBV20-1 to TRBJ1-2; D not certain. V was pared by 0 bases and J by 4 bases, with 9 bases between. This CDR3 is built from 13 residues. In germline, CDR1 is DFQATT, CDR2 SNEGSKA (reference sequence). This CDR3 is CSARDIEPYGYTF. CDR3 sequence (DNA): TGCAGTGCTAGAGATATCGAGCCCTATGGCTACACCTTC.

The chain joins TRBV24-1 to TRBJ2-6; D gene uncertain. Trimming removed 0 bases from V and 0 bases from J, with 5 bases in between. The CDR3 covers 16 residues. The germline V gene has CDR1 KGHDR and CDR2 SFDVKD. As DNA, the CDR3 is TGTGCCACCAGTGATTTGGAGCCCTCTGGGGCCAACGTCCTGACTTTC. This sequence encodes CATSDLEPSGANVLTF.

V and J are TRBV5-1 and TRBJ1-3; unclear D gene. This CDR3 has 15 amino acids. V shed 4 bases and J shed 0 bases, with 11 bases lying between them. Per germline, CDR1 SGHRS and CDR2 YFSETQ. CDR3 nucleotide sequence: TGCGCCAGCAGCCCAGACTCGAGCTCTGGAAACACCATATATTTT. Encoded protein: CASSPDSSSGNTIYF.

This clonotype turned up a few times. V usage is TRBV7-9 and J usage is TRBJ2-2; no firm D call. Germline V lookup: CDR1 SEHNR, CDR2 FQNEAQ (reference sequence). The V end lost 4 bases, the J end lost 7 bases, and 16 bases lay between the germline ends. This CDR3 spans 15 amino acids. This chain's CDR3 is CASSSPREMDGELFF. The CDR3 coding sequence is TGTGCCAGCAGCTCGCCTAGGGAAATGGACGGGGAGCTGTTTTTT.

The rearrangement links TRBV5-5 to TRBJ1-3; 7 bases fit TRBD1. Germline V CDR1 and CDR2: SGHKS, YYEKEE (reference sequence). V trimming: 2 bases; J trimming: 0 bases; junction bases outside the gene matches: 8. The CDR3 consists of 17 residues. CDR3 loop: CASSFPGTEFSGNTIYF. The CDR3 DNA reads TGTGCCAGCAGCTTCCCCGGGACAGAATTCTCTGGAAACACCATATATTTT.

This clonotype was seen only a few times. J is TRBJ2-7 and V is TRBV20-1, with 9 bases lining up with TRBD2. Germline loops: CDR1 DFQATT, CDR2 SNEGSKA (reference sequence). This CDR3 is 16 amino acids long. V shed 5 bases, J shed 2 bases, and the junction held 13 bases outside the gene matches. The CDR3 coding sequence is TGCAGTGCTGACTCCGTAGCGCGGGAGGGCCCCTACGAGCAGTACTTC. Its translation: CSADSVAREGPYEQYF.

The chain couples TRBV7-9 to TRBJ2-3, with D uncertain. Trimming left V 2 bases short and J 5 bases short, with 14 bases between. The germline V gene has CDR1 SEHNR and CDR2 FQNEAQ (reference sequence). The CDR3 is 15 amino acids. CDR3 residues: CASSLPQVGVDTQYF. CDR3 bases: TGTGCCAGCAGCTTACCGCAAGTTGGGGTAGATACGCAGTATTTT.

The gene calls are TRBV4-1 and TRBJ2-5, with D maybe TRBD1 (5 bases). V was cut by 1 base and J by 5 bases, with 14 bases left in between. Per the germline V gene, CDR1 is MGHRA and CDR2 is YSYEKL. CDR3 length equals 15 residues. The DNA for the CDR3 is TGCGCCAGCAGCCAAGTGGACAACCTTGGGGAGACCCAGTACTTC. Its translation is CASSQVDNLGETQYF.

In this sample, this clonotype turned up a few times. V gene TRBV20-1 combines with J gene TRBJ2-4; either TRBD1 or TRBD2 may fit D (5 bases each). CDR3 size: 16 residues. CDR1 DFQATT and CDR2 SNEGSKA come from the germline V gene (reference sequence). V lost 0 bases and J lost 5, with 17 bases in between. CDR3 in amino acids: CSARDYGGYGENIQYF. CDR3 in DNA: TGCAGTGCTAGAGATTATGGGGGATATGGAGAAAACATTCAGTACTTC.

The chain employs TRBV29-1 and TRBJ2-7; D remains unclear. Trimming shortened V by 2 bases and J by 4 bases, and 9 bases separated the two germline ends. Germline values: CDR1 SQVTM, CDR2 ANQGSEA. The CDR3 has 12 amino acids. CDR3 DNA sequence: TGCAGCGTTGAAATCACAGAGTACGAGCAGTACTTC. This translates into CSVEITEYEQYF.

The V and J genes are TRBV6-6 and TRBJ1-6, with TRBD1 as a possible D gene (5 bases). Trimming pared 2 bases from V and 4 bases from J, leaving 6 bases between. This CDR3 is 14 amino acids long. CDR1 and CDR2 (germline): MNHNY, SVGAGI (reference sequence). Here the CDR3 DNA reads TGTGCCAGCAGTTACGGGGGATATAATTCACCCCTCCACTTT. This encodes CASSYGGYNSPLHF.

The table lists this clonotype with a few counts. The chain employs TRBV20-1 and TRBJ2-4; D is possibly TRBD2 (6 bases). V was pared by 1 base and J by 3 bases, with 25 bases between. The length of the CDR3 is 19 residues. Germline lookup yields CDR1 DFQATT and CDR2 SNEGSKA (reference sequence). The CDR3 bases are TGCAGTGCTAGAGTTGCCGGCGGGGCGTTCAATGTGGTCAAAAACATTCAGTACTTC. Its protein product is CSARVAGGAFNVVKNIQYF.

CDR3 region: CASRLTGNTEAFF. The CDR3 region has the DNA TGTGCCAGCAGATTGACGGGAAACACTGAAGCTTTCTTT. The chain carries TRBV5-5 and TRBJ1-1; D remains ambiguous. Trimming cost V 5 bases and J 2 bases, with 10 bases left between them. Germline CDR1 SGHKS, CDR2 YYEKEE (reference sequence). The CDR3 runs to 13 residues.

The chain carries TRBV19 and TRBJ1-1, with 7 bases lining up with TRBD1. The CDR3 sequence is 15 residues long. The trim removed 5 bases at V and 1 base at J, leaving 7 bases unmatched. Germline V lookup: CDR1 LNHDA, CDR2 SQIVND (reference sequence). CDR3 amino acids: CASSPYRGGNTEAFF. CDR3 in DNA: TGTGCCAGTAGTCCCTACAGGGGCGGGAACACTGAAGCTTTCTTT.

For this clonotype: At one boundary the junction diverges from the germline segment, which might be a read error. The chain combines TRBV7-9 with TRBJ2-4, with 7 bases that match TRBD1. The germline gives CDR1 SEHNR, CDR2 FQNEAQ (reference sequence). The CDR3 contains 13 residues. The CDR3 DNA reads TGTGCCAGCAGCTCACCCTCCGGGACAGACACCATCTTC. This translates into CASSSPSGTDTIF.

V and J are TRBV24-1 and TRBJ2-2; 9 nucleotides align to TRBD2. CDR1 KGHDR and CDR2 SFDVKD come from the germline V gene. The CDR3 totals 14 residues. The V and J ends lost 5 bases and 7 bases, in that order; junction bases with no gene match: 4. This CDR3 is CATSGQREVGELFF. The CDR3 DNA sequence: TGTGCCACCAGTGGTCAGCGGGAGGTCGGGGAGCTGTTTTTT.